Listed below are T cell receptor beta chains from one sample, sequenced in a study of cytomegalovirus exposure and HLA in healthy donors. The data were produced by immunoSEQ multiplex PCR, yet TCRdb's version contains in-frame clones alone and is incomplete. The sample yields fewer than 150,000 clones, over 65% seen once. The specimen was PBMCs. Receptor source: a woman in her thirties or forties in good health and CMV-seropositive. Each CDR3 is given with its conserved first and last residue. Each record gives: J gene, clone size, D gene, V gene, CDR3 protein, CDR3 DNA. The D gene is left open where the match is weak. A row's size may be missing; if present it is once, few, many or a size class.

>TRBJ1-1|NA|NA|TRBV7-9
CASTVVGGGQKPEAFF
TGTGCCAGCACCGTTGTAGGGGGGGGGCAGAAGCCTGAAGCTTTCTTT
>TRBJ1-2|NA|TRBD1|TRBV30
CARDRDPGYTF
TGTGCCAGGGACAGGGACCCTGGCTACACCTTC
>TRBJ1-3|few|NA|TRBV28
CASSFYTSASGNTIYF
TGTGCCAGCAGTTTTTACACCTCCGCCTCTGGAAACACCATATATTTT
>TRBJ2-5|NA|NA|TRBV5-1
CASSLGSSAETQYF
TGCGCCAGCAGCTTGGGGAGCAGCGCGGAGACCCAGTACTTC
>TRBJ1-1|NA|NA|TRBV11-2
CASSLRDTEAFF
TGTGCCAGCAGCTTGAGGGACACTGAAGCTTTCTTT
>TRBJ1-5|NA|NA|TRBV7-9
CASSLVRFRSWPQHF
TGTGCCAGCAGCTTAGTGAGGTTCCGGAGTTGGCCCCAGCATTTT
>TRBJ1-4|few|NA|TRBV29-1
CSSSQGNNEKLFF
TGCAGCTCCTCCCAGGGGAATAATGAAAAACTGTTTTTT
>TRBJ2-2|NA|TRBD1|TRBV2
CASMGTGRTGELFF
TGTGCCAGCATGGGGACAGGGCGCACCGGGGAGCTGTTTTTT
>TRBJ2-1|few|TRBD1|TRBV7-9
CASSPRTGGNGYEQFF
TGTGCCAGCAGCCCCCGGACAGGGGGTAACGGTTATGAGCAGTTCTTC
>TRBJ2-4|once|TRBD1|TRBV4-1
CASSQVGRGLKNIQYF
TGCGCCAGCAGCCAAGTCGGCAGGGGGCTCAAAAACATTCAGTACTTC
>TRBJ2-1|few|TRBD1|TRBV7-9
CASSLAQGVNEQFF
TGTGCCAGCAGCTTAGCACAGGGGGTCAATGAGCAGTTCTTC
>TRBJ2-2|NA|NA|TRBV7-6
CASSLGQTGELFF
TGTGCCAGCAGCCTAGGACAGACCGGGGAGCTGTTTTTT
>TRBJ2-7|NA|TRBD2|TRBV5-6
CASSIGLVNSYEQYF
TGTGCCAGCAGCATTGGACTAGTTAACTCCTACGAGCAGTACTTC
>TRBJ2-1|few|NA|TRBV19
CASRQGRDSYNEQFF
TGTGCCAGCAGGCAGGGGAGAGACTCCTACAATGAGCAGTTCTTC
>TRBJ2-1|NA|TRBD2|TRBV7-9
CASSLRTSGSNEQFF
TGTGCCAGCAGCTTAAGGACTAGCGGGAGTAATGAGCAGTTCTTC
>TRBJ1-6|once|NA|TRBV30
CAWSATRPPERSPLHF
TGTGCCTGGAGTGCAACCCGGCCCCCCGAGCGGTCACCCCTCCACTTT
>TRBJ2-1|NA|TRBD2|TRBV5-4
CASERTSGGYNEQFF
TGTGCCAGCGAAAGGACTAGCGGGGGCTACAATGAGCAGTTCTTC
>TRBJ1-1|NA|NA|TRBV5-1
CASSIQGPMNTEAFF
TGCGCCAGCAGCATACAGGGTCCGATGAACACTGAAGCTTTCTTT
>TRBJ1-6|few|NA|TRBV5-6
CASRPATTRENSPLHF
TGTGCCAGCAGACCTGCGACGACTAGGGAGAATTCACCCCTCCACTTT
>TRBJ1-1|NA|TRBD1|TRBV25-1
CASKSQGAWAEAFF
TGTGCCAGCAAAAGCCAGGGGGCATGGGCTGAAGCTTTCTTT
>TRBJ2-6|NA|TRBD1|TRBV2
CASRKQGTGANVLTF
TGTGCCAGCAGAAAACAGGGGACTGGGGCCAACGTCCTGACTTTC
>TRBJ2-5|NA|TRBD1|TRBV6-5
CASSYHGTDQETQYF
TGTGCCAGCAGTTACCACGGGACAGATCAAGAGACCCAGTACTTC
>TRBJ1-1|NA|TRBD1|TRBV11-1
CASSSRTGYNTEAFF
TGTGCCAGCAGCTCACGGACAGGTTATAACACTGAAGCTTTCTTT